A selection of T cell receptor beta chains follows, all from one sample in a study of CD8+ T cells in alopecia areata. Libraries were prepared by immunoSEQ multiplex PCR; TCRdb keeps only in-frame clonotypes and omits some of them. Counted here are under 250,000 clones, about three fifths occurring once; the ten biggest clones make up roughly 0.47%. This specimen was CD4+ T cells sorted from blood, taken at week 0. The receptors here all came from a human donor with alopecia areata. CDR3s include the opening cysteine and the closing phenylalanine or tryptophan. The D gene is left open where the match is weak. Rows give clone size only sometimes, using once, few, many, or a class for an expanded clone.

DNA: TGTGCCAGCAGCTCCTCGGACAGGGGGCGATCAGATACGCAGTATTTT; CDR3: CASSSSDRGRSDTQYF; size: NA; V: TRBV7-9; D: TRBD1; length: 16; J: TRBJ2-3
DNA: TGCGCCAGCAGCCTTACAGTCTCTGGGGCCAACGTCCTGACTTTC; CDR3: CASSLTVSGANVLTF; size: once; V: TRBV5-1; D: NA; length: 15; J: TRBJ2-6
DNA: TGTGCCAGCAGGGAATACAATGAGCAGTTCTTC; CDR3: CASREYNEQFF; size: NA; V: TRBV6-1; D: NA; length: 11; J: TRBJ2-1
DNA: TGCGCCAGCAGCCAAGATCGCCTAGCGGAACTCACAGATACGCAGTATTTT; CDR3: CASSQDRLAELTDTQYF; size: few; V: TRBV4-1; D: TRBD2; length: 17; J: TRBJ2-3
DNA: TGCGCCAGCATGGTAGCGGGAGGTCATGAGCAGTTCTTC; CDR3: CASMVAGGHEQFF; size: NA; V: TRBV5-1; D: TRBD2; length: 13; J: TRBJ2-1
DNA: TGTGCCAGCAGTAAGGGACAGACGGGGAAAAAACTGTTTTTT; CDR3: CASSKGQTGKKLFF; size: NA; V: TRBV6-6; D: TRBD1; length: 14; J: TRBJ1-4
DNA: TGTGCCAGCAGTTACCGCTCGGGACTAGCTGGCAATGAGCAGTTCTTC; CDR3: CASSYRSGLAGNEQFF; size: few; V: TRBV6-6; D: TRBD2; length: 16; J: TRBJ2-1
DNA: TGTGCCAGCAGCTTTCCAGCGGGAGGACCCACGGGCGGCTCCTACAATGAGCAGTTCTTC; CDR3: CASSFPAGGPTGGSYNEQFF; size: NA; V: TRBV7-3; D: TRBD2; length: 20; J: TRBJ2-1
DNA: TGCAGCACATCAGGGGACACTGAAGCTTTCTTT; CDR3: CSTSGDTEAFF; size: NA; V: TRBV29-1; D: NA; length: 11; J: TRBJ1-1
DNA: TGTGCCAGCAGTTTGGCGGAGGGTCGGTACATTCAGTACTTC; CDR3: CASSLAEGRYIQYF; size: NA; V: TRBV2; D: NA; length: 14; J: TRBJ2-4
DNA: TGCAGCGTTGGACTCGGGGACTATGGCTACACCTTC; CDR3: CSVGLGDYGYTF; size: NA; V: TRBV29-1; D: NA; length: 12; J: TRBJ1-2
DNA: TGTGCCTGGAGTGTCCCAGCACCGGGACTAGCGGGAGTTTTGGGAGAGACCCAGTACTTC; CDR3: CAWSVPAPGLAGVLGETQYF; size: NA; V: TRBV30; D: TRBD2; length: 20; J: TRBJ2-5
DNA: TGTGCCAGCAGCTTGGCAACCGTCAGGTCTGAAGCTTTCTTT; CDR3: CASSLATVRSEAFF; size: NA; V: TRBV5-8; D: NA; length: 14; J: TRBJ1-1
DNA: TGCAGCGTTGGGCAGGGTGATTCCTACACCTTC; CDR3: CSVGQGDSYTF; size: few; V: TRBV29-1; D: NA; length: 11; J: TRBJ1-2
DNA: TGTGCCAGCTCACCAGGGTTCCCGGCTAGCACAGATACGCAGTATTTT; CDR3: CASSPGFPASTDTQYF; size: NA; V: TRBV18; D: NA; length: 16; J: TRBJ2-3
DNA: TGTGCCTGGAGTGTACGCGGGAATCAGCCCCAGCATTTT; CDR3: CAWSVRGNQPQHF; size: NA; V: TRBV30; D: NA; length: 13; J: TRBJ1-5
DNA: TGTGCCAGCAGCTTCGGGTTAAACACTGAAGCTTTCTTT; CDR3: CASSFGLNTEAFF; size: NA; V: TRBV14; D: NA; length: 13; J: TRBJ1-1
DNA: TGTGCCAGCAAGGGTAGGGGGGGCGCCCCCACAGATACGCAGTATTTT; CDR3: CASKGRGGAPTDTQYF; size: NA; V: TRBV2; D: NA; length: 16; J: TRBJ2-3
DNA: TGCAGCGTTGAAGTAGGGGACACTGAAGCTTTCTTT; CDR3: CSVEVGDTEAFF; size: NA; V: TRBV29-1; D: NA; length: 12; J: TRBJ1-1